Sequencing of this TCR beta chain was carried out in a study of cytomegalovirus exposure and HLA in healthy donors. About this clone itself: Antigen specificity is unknown.

Whole-study findings and limits: Productive status was seen about 90% or about 30% of the time for most TCR beta V segments in an earlier analysis.

This CDR3 comprises 15 residues. In germline, CDR1 is PRHDT, CDR2 FYEKMQ (reference sequence). The J segment lost 6 bases and the V segment lost 3 bases, leaving 11 bases of the junction unmatched. Use of 60 Vbeta and 13 Jbeta primers characterized the PCR. Here immunoSEQ multiplex PCR was the method, and the copy in TCRdb shows in-frame clones only, minus some. The sample shows some 71,000 clones, about 70% of them seen only once. This chain uses TRBV13 with TRBJ2-7; 7 nucleotides line up with TRBD1. The sequence came from a woman aged 50 to 60 in good health and CMV-seropositive. The sequenced material came from PBMCs. The CDR3 nucleotides are TGTGCCAGCAGCTTCGAGCGCGGACAGGCGTCCGAGCAGTACTTC. Residues: CASSFERGQASEQYF.